One and the same sample provided the 28 T cell receptor beta chains below, sequenced in a study of blood T cell repertoires in COVID-19. The table came from immunoSEQ multiplex PCR; TCRdb's copy has only in-frame clones and leaves some out. The profile shows approximately 350,000 clones, around 87% of them singletons. The sequencing sample was made of PBMCs or T cells enriched from blood (not recorded which). The receptors stem from a man between 18 and 35 years old who had recovered from COVID-19.

The chain links TRBV9 to TRBJ2-4, with D maybe TRBD2 (5 bases). V was shortened by 0 bases and J by 0 bases, with 7 bases between the two germline ends. CDR1 is SGDLS, CDR2 YYNGEE, per germline. The CDR3 loop spans 15 amino acids. CDR3 region: CASSVDGVAKNIQYF. The CDR3 DNA follows: TGTGCCAGCAGCGTAGACGGGGTAGCCAAAAACATTCAGTACTTC. The variable domain in full, with the rest retrieved from reference TRBV9 and TRBJ2-4, is DSGVTQTPKHLITATGQRVTLRCSPRSGDLSVYWYQQSLDQGLQFLIQYYNGEERAKGNILERFSAQQFPDLHSELNLSSLELGDSALYFCASSVDGVAKNIQYFGAGTRLSVL.

This chain connects TRBV18 to TRBJ2-1, with 7 bases matching TRBD2. Germline trimming cut 0 bases from V and 8 bases from J; bases unmatched to any gene: 7. Germline V gene data show CDR1 as KGHSH and CDR2 as LQKENI. The CDR3 sequence is 15 residues long. The DNA for the CDR3 is TGTGCCAGCTCACCACCGAGCGGGACCTCTGATGAGCAGTTCTTC. Translated: CASSPPSGTSDEQFF. Based on the CDR3 plus reference TRBV18 and TRBJ2-1, the full variable domain is NAGVMQNPRHLVRRRGQEARLRCSPMKGHSHVYWYRQLPEEGLKFMVYLQKENIIDESGMPKERFSAEFPKEGPSILRIQQVVRGDSAAYFCASSPPSGTSDEQFFGPGTRLTVL.

V usage is TRBV6-2 or TRBV6-3 and J usage is TRBJ1-2; D unclear. This CDR3 has 16 amino acids. Germline CDR1 reads MNHEY; CDR2 reads SVGEGT. Trimming removed 2 bases at V and 0 bases at J, with 13 bases between. CDR3 bases: TGTGCCAGCAGTTACCCGACCGCCGGGACTAACTATGGCTACACCTTC. Amino acids: CASSYPTAGTNYGYTF.

This clone was counted a single time. This sequence joins TRBV7-2 and TRBJ1-1; D might be TRBD1 (6 bases). The CDR3 runs to 13 residues. V was trimmed by 9 bases and J by 6 bases, leaving 17 bases between them. The germline V gene encodes CDR1 SGHTA and CDR2 FQGNSA. The CDR3 DNA reads TGTGCCAGTATGGGGGCATGGCTGGCTGAAGCTTTCTTT. It translates to CASMGAWLAEAFF.

This clone came up many times. The genes are TRBV2 and TRBJ2-1; tentatively, D is TRBD2 (6 bases). The CDR3 covers 15 residues. Trimming left V 6 bases short and J 6 bases short, with 18 bases between. Germline V CDR1 and CDR2: SNHLY, FYNNEI. CDR3 sequence: CASSAGPFGGNEQFF. The CDR3 nucleotides are TGTGCCAGCAGCGCGGGACCCTTCGGGGGCAATGAGCAGTTCTTC.

The J gene is TRBJ2-2, the V gene TRBV28, with no clear D. The CDR3 sequence is 15 residues long. CDR1 MDHEN and CDR2 SYDVKM come from the germline V gene. Trimming removed 5 bases from V and 7 bases from J, with 17 bases in between. CDR3 in DNA: TGTGCCAGCAGTCCCCGGGTCCCCTCGAGCGGGGAGCTGTTTTTT. This encodes CASSPRVPSSGELFF.

The chain is built from TRBV7-2 and TRBJ2-1; D is possibly TRBD2 (5 bases). From germline, CDR1 is SGHTA and CDR2 FQGNSA. Trimming took off 8 bases at V and 0 bases at J, with 11 bases between the two ends. The CDR3 is made up of 14 amino acids. In DNA, the CDR3 is TGTGCCAGCCAGGACTGGAGCTCCTACAATGAGCAGTTCTTC. It specifies CASQDWSSYNEQFF.

This clone was found once. The genes are TRBV29-1 and TRBJ1-2; TRBD1 is a possible D gene (5 bases). Deletions cut 6 bases from V and 4 bases from J, with 21 bases between. Per the germline V gene, CDR1 is SQVTM and CDR2 is ANQGSEA. This CDR3 is built from 15 residues. The CDR3 loop is CSVHAGEGLGYGYTF. The CDR3 nucleotides are TGCAGCGTCCACGCGGGGGAAGGCCTCGGCTATGGCTACACCTTC.

V and J are TRBV6-5 and TRBJ1-2; 10 bases agree with TRBD1. Trimming at V came to 6 bases and at J to 12 bases, leaving 7 bases not matched to a gene. Germline assignment: CDR1 MNHEY and CDR2 SVGAGI. This CDR3 comprises 12 residues. This chain's CDR3 is CASRPAGTGDTF. The DNA for the CDR3 is TGTGCCAGCAGGCCCGCTGGGACAGGGGACACCTTC.

The J gene is TRBJ1-3, the V gene TRBV30, with a possible D match to TRBD1 (6 bases). The CDR3 is made up of 11 amino acids. V lost 8 bases to trimming and J lost 7 bases, with 12 bases between them. Germline V gives CDR1 GTSNPN, CDR2 SVGIG (reference sequence). CDR3 region: CAGGARNTIYF. CDR3 in DNA: TGTGCCGGGGGGGCCCGTAACACCATATATTTT.

This rearrangement joins TRBV7-9 to TRBJ2-1; perhaps TRBD1 as D (6 bases). CDR1 is SEHNR and CDR2 is FQNEAQ in the germline V gene (reference sequence). The length of the CDR3 is 15 residues. Trimming took 3 bases from V and 4 from J, leaving 13 bases between them. CDR3 bases: TGTGCCAGCAGCTTTGGGGGACATTTTTACAATGAGCAGTTCTTC. Its translation: CASSFGGHFYNEQFF.

The chain uses TRBV29-1 and TRBJ2-1, with 7 bases identical to TRBD1. The CDR3 consists of 15 residues. Looked up from germline, CDR1 is SQVTM and CDR2 is ANQGSEA. V lost 1 base to trimming and J lost 9 bases; unmatched junction nucleotides: 12. CDR3 nucleotides: TGCAGCGTTGAAGGCGACACAGGGGTAGAAGGTGAGCAGTTCTTC. Translation gives CSVEGDTGVEGEQFF.

V gene TRBV9 combines with J gene TRBJ2-7, with 7 bases that match TRBD1. CDR1 and CDR2 (germline): SGDLS, YYNGEE. Losses at the gene ends were 4 bases for V and 2 bases for J; bases not matched to a gene: 12. CDR3 length: 16 amino acids. Written as DNA, the CDR3 is TGTGCCAGCAGCCCTCACCCCGGGACAGTAGCCTACGAGCAGTACTTC. Its protein product is CASSPHPGTVAYEQYF.

The J gene is TRBJ2-2, the V gene TRBV3-1 (or the pseudogene TRBV3-2), with D perhaps TRBD2 (6 bases). This CDR3 has 15 amino acids. The germline V gene has CDR1 LGHDT and CDR2 YNNKEL (reference sequence). With 7 bases removed from V and 7 bases from J, the gap between germline ends came to 19 bases. The DNA of the CDR3 is TGTGCCAGCACCCTATCTCGTCTAGCGATCGGGGAGCTGTTTTTT. This sequence encodes CASTLSRLAIGELFF.

The V call is TRBV9, the J call TRBJ2-1; 13 bases map to TRBD2. V was clipped by 3 bases and J by 9 bases; unmatched bases: 6. Germline CDR1 and CDR2: SGDLS and YYNGEE. There are 15 residues in the CDR3. CDR3 sequence reads: CASSGTSGSWGEQFF. CDR3 coding DNA: TGTGCCAGCAGCGGGACTAGCGGGAGTTGGGGTGAGCAGTTCTTC.

The V call is TRBV7-9, the J call TRBJ1-6; D remains unclear. The germline V and J ends were trimmed by 4 bases and 5 bases, with 9 bases remaining between them. The CDR3 loop spans 14 amino acids. Per germline, CDR1 SEHNR and CDR2 FQNEAQ (reference sequence). CDR3 sequence: CASSSGVDNSPLHF. CDR3 DNA: TGTGCCAGCAGCTCCGGTGTCGATAATTCACCCCTCCACTTT.

The chain has TRBV11-3 and TRBJ1-1; maybe TRBD1 (6 bases). This CDR3 has 13 residues. Per the germline V gene, CDR1 is SGHNT and CDR2 is YENEEA. The germline V and J ends were trimmed by 5 bases and 5 bases, with 12 bases remaining between them. Here the CDR3 reads CASSPGQGTEAFF. Here the CDR3 DNA reads TGTGCCAGCAGCCCGGGACAAGGGACTGAAGCTTTCTTT.

The V call is TRBV10-1, the J call TRBJ2-2; TRBD2 matches at 7 bases. CDR1 WNHNN and CDR2 SYGVQD come from the germline V gene (reference sequence). After removal of 7 bases from V and 6 bases from J, the junction contained 8 bases not matched to a gene. This CDR3 is built from 14 residues. The DNA for the CDR3 is TGCGCCAGCACTTCTGTGGGGGGGGCCGGGGAGCTGTTTTTT. It yields the protein CASTSVGGAGELFF.

The chain has TRBV2 and TRBJ1-1; 8 bases match TRBD1. Germline V gene lookup returns CDR1 SNHLY and CDR2 FYNNEI. The length of the CDR3 is 12 residues. V gave up 3 bases and J gave up 10 bases; unmatched junction bases: 4. Here the CDR3 DNA reads TGTGCCAGCAGTGACAGGGGGCTTGGAGCTTTCTTT. This gives the protein CASSDRGLGAFF.

V gene TRBV7-6 combines with J gene TRBJ2-2; 7 bases are a match to TRBD1. The CDR3 is 17 residues long. Unmatched junction bases numbered 7, after V lost 0 bases and J lost 3 bases. Germline V gene lookup returns CDR1 SGHVS and CDR2 FNYEAQ. CDR3: CASSLAQTGWDTGELFF. The CDR3 DNA reads TGTGCCAGCAGCTTAGCGCAGACAGGGTGGGACACCGGGGAGCTGTTTTTT. Filled out from reference TRBV7-6 and TRBJ2-2, the complete variable domain reads GAGVSQSPRYKVTKRGQDVALRCDPISGHVSLYWYRQALGQGPEFLTYFNYEAQQDKSGLPNDRFSAERPEGSISTLTIQRTEQRDSAMYRCASSLAQTGWDTGELFFGEGSRLTVL.

CDR3 coding DNA: TGTGCCAGCAGCCAAGAAAGAGGCGGGACAGGGATTTTCTCCGAGCAGTACTTC. Translation: CASSQERGGTGIFSEQYF. The rearrangement joins TRBV14 to TRBJ2-7; 9 nucleotides line up with TRBD1. Germline-derived CDR1 and CDR2 are SGHDN and FVKESK. Germline trimming cut 0 bases from V and 6 bases from J; bases unmatched to any gene: 15. The CDR3 length is 18 residues. The complete variable domain, with remaining parts taken from reference TRBV14 and TRBJ2-7, reads EAGVTQFPSHSVIEKGQTVTLRCDPISGHDNLYWYRRVMGKEIKFLLHFVKESKQDESGMPNNRFLAERTGGTYSTLKVQPAELEDSGVYFCASSQERGGTGIFSEQYFGPGTRLTVT.

The genes are TRBV29-1 and TRBJ2-7; 9 nucleotides match TRBD1. Unmatched junction bases numbered 12, after V lost 1 base and J lost 2 bases. The CDR3 sequence is 17 residues long. In germline, CDR1 is SQVTM, CDR2 ANQGSEA. CDR3 sequence: CSVEVPTGGFPPYEQYF. The DNA for the CDR3 is TGCAGCGTTGAAGTTCCGACAGGGGGTTTTCCTCCCTACGAGCAGTACTTC.

The V and J genes are TRBV28 and TRBJ1-1; D gene uncertain. Trimming left V 3 bases short and J 1 base short, with 12 bases between. This CDR3 is built from 15 residues. CDR1 and CDR2 (germline): MDHEN, SYDVKM. The CDR3 loop reads CASSLGGMANTEAFF. The CDR3 DNA is TGTGCCAGCAGTTTGGGAGGGATGGCGAACACTGAAGCTTTCTTT.

The rearrangement joins TRBV30 to TRBJ1-1; no definite D call. CDR3 length: 14 amino acids. In germline, CDR1 is GTSNPN, CDR2 SVGIG (reference sequence). Deletions cut 3 bases from V and 4 bases from J, with 15 bases between. As DNA, the CDR3 is TGTGCCTGGAGAAGGGAGGGTGCGCTCACTGAAGCTTTCTTT. It is translated as CAWRREGALTEAFF.

This clone came up a few times. The genes are TRBV10-1 and TRBJ2-1; D is perhaps TRBD2 (6 bases). The V gene lost 6 bases and the J gene lost 4 bases, with 13 bases spanning the gap. Germline CDR1 and CDR2: WNHNN and SYGVQD (reference sequence). CDR3 length: 14 amino acids. CDR3 DNA sequence: TGCGCCAGCAGCCTTAGCGGCTCGTACAATGAGCAGTTCTTC. Translating it yields CASSLSGSYNEQFF.

The sample holds one count of this clone. The chain couples TRBV5-1 to TRBJ2-1; 8 nucleotides match TRBD2. Germline CDR1 is SGHRS and CDR2 is YFSETQ. This CDR3 spans 15 amino acids. The junction had 6 bases not matched to a gene; V was cut back by 0 bases and J by 7 bases. The CDR3 region is CASSLAGGPFNEQFF. CDR3 DNA: TGCGCCAGCAGCTTGGCGGGGGGGCCGTTTAATGAGCAGTTCTTC.

The CDR3 sequence: CASSLGELAANEQFF. The CDR3 DNA is TGTGCCAGCAGCCTAGGGGAACTAGCGGCCAATGAGCAGTTCTTC. This chain links TRBV5-5 with TRBJ2-1; 8 nucleotides match TRBD2. The germline V gene encodes CDR1 SGHKS and CDR2 YYEKEE (reference sequence). The J segment lost 6 bases and the V segment lost 4 bases, leaving 9 bases of the junction unmatched. CDR3 size: 15 residues.

The chain carries TRBV15 and TRBJ2-1, with 8 bases fitting TRBD2. The CDR3 consists of 18 residues. Germline CDR1 reads LNHNV; CDR2 reads YYDKDF (reference sequence). The ends lost 3 bases at V and 5 bases at J; junction bases unmatched: 15. The CDR3 coding sequence is TGTGCCACCAGCAGCTACCCAGGGAGCGGGAGAGGGAACAATGAGCAGTTCTTC. Translated: CATSSYPGSGRGNNEQFF.